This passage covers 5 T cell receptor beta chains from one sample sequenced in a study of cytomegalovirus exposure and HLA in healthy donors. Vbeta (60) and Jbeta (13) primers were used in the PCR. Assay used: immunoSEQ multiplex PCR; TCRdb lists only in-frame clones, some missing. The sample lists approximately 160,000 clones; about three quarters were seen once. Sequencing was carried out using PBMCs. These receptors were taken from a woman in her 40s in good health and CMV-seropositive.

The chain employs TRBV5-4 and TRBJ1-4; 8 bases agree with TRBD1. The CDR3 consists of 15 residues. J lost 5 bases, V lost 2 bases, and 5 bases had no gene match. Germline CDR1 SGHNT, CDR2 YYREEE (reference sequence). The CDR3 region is CASSFRTGMNEKLFF. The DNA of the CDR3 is TGTGCCAGCAGCTTTAGGACAGGGATGAATGAAAAACTGTTTTTT.

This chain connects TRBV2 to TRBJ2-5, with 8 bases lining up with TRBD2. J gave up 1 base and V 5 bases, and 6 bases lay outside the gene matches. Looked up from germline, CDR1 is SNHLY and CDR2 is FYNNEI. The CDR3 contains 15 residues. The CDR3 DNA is TGTGCCAGCAGTCTATCGGGGGGGCCCCAAGAGACCCAGTACTTC. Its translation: CASSLSGGPQETQYF.

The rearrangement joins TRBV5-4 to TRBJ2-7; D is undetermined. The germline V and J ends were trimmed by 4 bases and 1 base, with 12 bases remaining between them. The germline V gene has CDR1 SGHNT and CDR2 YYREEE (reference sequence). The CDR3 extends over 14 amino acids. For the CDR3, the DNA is TGTGCCAGCAGCCTGTCGGTGGTATCCTACGAGCAGTACTTC. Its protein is CASSLSVVSYEQYF. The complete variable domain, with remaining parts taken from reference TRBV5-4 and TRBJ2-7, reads ETGVTQSPTHLIKTRGQQVTLRCSSQSGHNTVSWYQQALGQGPQFIFQYYREEENGRGNFPPRFSGLQFPNYSSELNVNALELDDSALYLCASSLSVVSYEQYFGPGTRLTVT.

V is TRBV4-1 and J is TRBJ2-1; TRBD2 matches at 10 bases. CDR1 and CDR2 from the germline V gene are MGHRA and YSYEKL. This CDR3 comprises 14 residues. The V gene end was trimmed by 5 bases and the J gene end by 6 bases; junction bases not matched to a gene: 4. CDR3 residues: CASSFGLAANEQFF. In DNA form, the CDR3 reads TGCGCCAGCAGCTTCGGACTAGCGGCCAATGAGCAGTTCTTC.

As DNA, the CDR3 is TGTGCCAGCACCCAAGGGGGGGGGCCTAACAATGAGCAGTTCTTC. Translation gives CASTQGGGPNNEQFF. V gene TRBV7-2 combines with J gene TRBJ2-1; perhaps TRBD2 as D (7 bases). CDR3 size: 15 residues. Germline CDR1 is SGHTA and CDR2 is FQGNSA. With 7 bases removed from V and 5 bases from J, the gap between germline ends came to 18 bases.